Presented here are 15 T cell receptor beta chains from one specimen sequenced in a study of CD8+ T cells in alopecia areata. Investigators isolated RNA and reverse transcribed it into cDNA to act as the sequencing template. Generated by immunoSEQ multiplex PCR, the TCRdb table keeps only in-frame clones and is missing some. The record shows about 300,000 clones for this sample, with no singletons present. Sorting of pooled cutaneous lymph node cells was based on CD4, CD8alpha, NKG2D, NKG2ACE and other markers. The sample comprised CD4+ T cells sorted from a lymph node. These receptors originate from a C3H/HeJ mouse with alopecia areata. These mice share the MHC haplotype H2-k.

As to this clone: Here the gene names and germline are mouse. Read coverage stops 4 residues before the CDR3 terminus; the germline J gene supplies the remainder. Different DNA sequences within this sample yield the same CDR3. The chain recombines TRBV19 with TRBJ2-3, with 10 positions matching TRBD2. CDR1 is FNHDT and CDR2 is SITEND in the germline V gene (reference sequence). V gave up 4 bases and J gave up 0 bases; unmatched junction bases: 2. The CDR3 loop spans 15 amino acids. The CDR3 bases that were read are TGTGCCAGCAGTCCGACTGGGGGGAGTGCAGAA. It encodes CASSPTGGSAE. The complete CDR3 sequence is CASSPTGGSAETLYF. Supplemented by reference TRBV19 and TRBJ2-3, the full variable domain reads GGIITQTPKFLIGQEGQKLTLKCQQNFNHDTMYWYRQDSGKGLRLIYYSITENDLQKGDLSEGYDASREKKSSFSLTVTSAQKNEMAVFLCASSPTGGSAETLYFGSGTRLTVL.

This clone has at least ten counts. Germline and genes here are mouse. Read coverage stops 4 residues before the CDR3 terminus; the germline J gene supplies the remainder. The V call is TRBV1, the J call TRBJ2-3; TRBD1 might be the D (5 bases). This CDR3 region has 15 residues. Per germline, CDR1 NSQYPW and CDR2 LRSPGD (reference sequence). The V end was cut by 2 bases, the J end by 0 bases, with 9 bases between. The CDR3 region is CTCSARTSSAETLYF. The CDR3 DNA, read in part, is TGCACCTGCAGTGCAAGGACATCTAGTGCAGAA. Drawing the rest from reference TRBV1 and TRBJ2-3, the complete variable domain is VTLLEQNPRWRLVPRGQAVNLRCILKNSQYPWMSWYQQDLQKQLQWLFTLRSPGDKEVKSLPGADYLATRVTDTELRLQVANMSQGRTLYCTCSARTSSAETLYFGSGTRLTVL.

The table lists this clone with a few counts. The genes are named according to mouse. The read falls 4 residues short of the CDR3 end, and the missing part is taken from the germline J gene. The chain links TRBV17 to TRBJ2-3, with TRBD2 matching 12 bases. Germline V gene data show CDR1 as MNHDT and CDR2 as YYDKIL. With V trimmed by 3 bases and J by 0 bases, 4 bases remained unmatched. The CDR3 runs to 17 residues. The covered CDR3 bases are TGTGCTAGCAGTAGTGACTGGGGGGGCGCGAGTGCAGAA. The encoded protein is CASSSDWGGASAE. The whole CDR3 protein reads CASSSDWGGASAETLYF.

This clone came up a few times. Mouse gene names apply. This CDR3 reads CAWSLTSNSDYTF. Partial CDR3 DNA: TGTGCCTGGAGTCTCACATCAAACTCC. The chain recombines TRBV31 with TRBJ1-2; D is ambiguous. The read ends 4 residues before the CDR3 terminus; that terminus is restored from the germline J gene. Trimming shortened V by 0 bases and J by 0 bases, and 5 bases separated the two germline ends. Germline values: CDR1 GKSSPN, CDR2 SITVG. The CDR3 consists of 13 residues.

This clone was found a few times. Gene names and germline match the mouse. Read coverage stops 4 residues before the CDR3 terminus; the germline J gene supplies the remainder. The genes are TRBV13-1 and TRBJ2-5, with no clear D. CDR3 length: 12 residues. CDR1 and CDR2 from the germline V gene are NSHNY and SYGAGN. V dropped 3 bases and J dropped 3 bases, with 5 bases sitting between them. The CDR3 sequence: CASSGWQDTQYF. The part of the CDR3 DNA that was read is TGTGCCAGCAGTGGGTGGCAAGAC.

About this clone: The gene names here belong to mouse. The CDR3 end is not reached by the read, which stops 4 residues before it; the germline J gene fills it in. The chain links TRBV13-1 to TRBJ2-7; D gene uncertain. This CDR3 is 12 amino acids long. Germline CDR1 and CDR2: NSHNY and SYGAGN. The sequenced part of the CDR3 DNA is TGTGCCAGCAGGGCTGACAAATAT. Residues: CASRADKY. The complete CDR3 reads CASRADKYEQYF.

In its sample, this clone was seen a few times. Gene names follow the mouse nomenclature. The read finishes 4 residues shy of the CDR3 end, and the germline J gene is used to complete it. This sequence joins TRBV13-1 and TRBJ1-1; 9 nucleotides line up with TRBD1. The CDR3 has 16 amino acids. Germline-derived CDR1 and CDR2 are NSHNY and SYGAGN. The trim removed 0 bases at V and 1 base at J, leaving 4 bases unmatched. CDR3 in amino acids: CASSDARDRVNTEVFF. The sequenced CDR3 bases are TGTGCCAGCAGTGATGCACGGGACAGGGTAAACACA.

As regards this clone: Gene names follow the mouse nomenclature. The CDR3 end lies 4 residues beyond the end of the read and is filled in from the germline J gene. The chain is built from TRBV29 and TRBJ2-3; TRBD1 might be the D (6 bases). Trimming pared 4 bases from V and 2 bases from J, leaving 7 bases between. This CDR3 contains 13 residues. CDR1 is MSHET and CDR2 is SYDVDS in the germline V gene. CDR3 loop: CASSSGVAETLYF. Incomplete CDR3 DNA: TGTGCTAGCAGTTCAGGGGTTGCAGAA.

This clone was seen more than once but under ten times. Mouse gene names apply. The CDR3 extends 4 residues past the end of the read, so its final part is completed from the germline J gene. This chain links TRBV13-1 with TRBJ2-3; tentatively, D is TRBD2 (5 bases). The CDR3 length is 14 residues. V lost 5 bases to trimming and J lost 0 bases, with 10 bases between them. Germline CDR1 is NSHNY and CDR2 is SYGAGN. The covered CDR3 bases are TGTGCCAGCAGGGACTTTTCTAGTGCAGAA. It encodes CASRDFSSAE. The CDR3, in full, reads CASRDFSSAETLYF.

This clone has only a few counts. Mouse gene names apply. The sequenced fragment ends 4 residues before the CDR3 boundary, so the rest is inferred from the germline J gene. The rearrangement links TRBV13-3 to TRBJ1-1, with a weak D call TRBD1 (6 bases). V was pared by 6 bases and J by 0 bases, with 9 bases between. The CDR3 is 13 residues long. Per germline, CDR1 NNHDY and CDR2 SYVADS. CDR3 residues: CASTGQTNTEVFF. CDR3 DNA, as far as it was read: TGTGCCAGCACCGGACAGACAAACACA.

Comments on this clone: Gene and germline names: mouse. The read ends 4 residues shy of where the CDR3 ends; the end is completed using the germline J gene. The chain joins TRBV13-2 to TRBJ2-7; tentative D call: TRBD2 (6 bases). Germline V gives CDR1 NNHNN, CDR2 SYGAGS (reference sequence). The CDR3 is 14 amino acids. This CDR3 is CASGDAHWEYEQYF. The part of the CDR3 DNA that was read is TGTGCCAGCGGTGATGCCCACTGGGAGTAT.

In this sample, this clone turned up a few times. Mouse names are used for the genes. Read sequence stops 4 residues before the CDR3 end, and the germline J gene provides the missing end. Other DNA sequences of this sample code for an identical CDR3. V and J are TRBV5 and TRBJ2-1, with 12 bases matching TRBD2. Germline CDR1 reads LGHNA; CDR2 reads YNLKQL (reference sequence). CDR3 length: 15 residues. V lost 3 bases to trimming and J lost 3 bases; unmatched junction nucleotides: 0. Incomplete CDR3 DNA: TGTGCCAGCAGCCAGGGACTGGGGGGCTATGCT. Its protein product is CASSQGLGGYA. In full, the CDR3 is CASSQGLGGYAEQFF.

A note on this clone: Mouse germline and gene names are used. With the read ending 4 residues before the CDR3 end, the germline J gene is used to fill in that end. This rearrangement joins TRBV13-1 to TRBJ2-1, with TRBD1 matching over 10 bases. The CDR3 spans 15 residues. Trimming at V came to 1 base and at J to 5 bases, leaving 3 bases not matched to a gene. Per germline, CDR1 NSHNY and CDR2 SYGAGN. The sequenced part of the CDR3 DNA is TGTGCCAGCAGTGATCGGGACAGGGGCAATGCT. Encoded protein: CASSDRDRGNA. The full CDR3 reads CASSDRDRGNAEQFF.

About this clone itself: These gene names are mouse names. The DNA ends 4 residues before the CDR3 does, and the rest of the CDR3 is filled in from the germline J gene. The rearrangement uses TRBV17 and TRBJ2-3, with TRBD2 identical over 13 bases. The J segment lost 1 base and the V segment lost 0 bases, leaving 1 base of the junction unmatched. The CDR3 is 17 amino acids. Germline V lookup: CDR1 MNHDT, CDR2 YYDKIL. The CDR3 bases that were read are TGTGCTAGCAGTAGAGATGGGACTGGGGGGGGTGCAGAA. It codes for CASSRDGTGGGAE. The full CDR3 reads CASSRDGTGGGAETLYF.

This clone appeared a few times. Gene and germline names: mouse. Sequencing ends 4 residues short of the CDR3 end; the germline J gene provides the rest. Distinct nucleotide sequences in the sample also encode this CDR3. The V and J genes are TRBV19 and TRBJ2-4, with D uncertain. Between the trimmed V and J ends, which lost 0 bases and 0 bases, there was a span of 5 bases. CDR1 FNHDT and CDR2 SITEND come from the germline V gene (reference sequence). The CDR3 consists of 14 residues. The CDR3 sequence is CASSIGGSQNTLYF. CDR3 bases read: TGTGCCAGCAGTATAGGGGGAAGTCAAAAC. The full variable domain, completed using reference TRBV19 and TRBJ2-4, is GGIITQTPKFLIGQEGQKLTLKCQQNFNHDTMYWYRQDSGKGLRLIYYSITENDLQKGDLSEGYDASREKKSSFSLTVTSAQKNEMAVFLCASSIGGSQNTLYFGAGTRLSVL.